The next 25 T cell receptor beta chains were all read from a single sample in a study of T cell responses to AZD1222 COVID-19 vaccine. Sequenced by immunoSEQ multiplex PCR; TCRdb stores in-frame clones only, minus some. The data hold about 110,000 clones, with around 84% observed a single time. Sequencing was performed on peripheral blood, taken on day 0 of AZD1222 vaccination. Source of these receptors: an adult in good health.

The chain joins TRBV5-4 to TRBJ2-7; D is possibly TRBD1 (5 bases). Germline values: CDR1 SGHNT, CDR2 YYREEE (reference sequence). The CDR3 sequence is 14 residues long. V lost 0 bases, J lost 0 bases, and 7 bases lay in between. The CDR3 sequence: CASSLGQSSYEQYF. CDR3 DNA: TGTGCCAGCAGCTTGGGACAGTCCTCCTACGAGCAGTACTTC.

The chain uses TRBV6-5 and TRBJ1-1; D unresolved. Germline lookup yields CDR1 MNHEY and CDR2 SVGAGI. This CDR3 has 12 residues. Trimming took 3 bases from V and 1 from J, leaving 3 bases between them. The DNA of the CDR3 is TGTGCCAGCAGTTATTCGAACACTGAAGCTTTCTTT. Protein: CASSYSNTEAFF.

The CDR3 loop is CASSLEAENYNSPLHF. The CDR3 bases are TGTGCCAGCAGTTTAGAGGCAGAGAACTATAATTCACCCCTCCACTTT. This chain uses TRBV27 with TRBJ1-6; D unresolved. The CDR3 is made up of 16 amino acids. The V end was cut by 2 bases, the J end by 3 bases, with 11 bases between. Per the germline V gene, CDR1 is MNHEY and CDR2 is SMNVEV (reference sequence).

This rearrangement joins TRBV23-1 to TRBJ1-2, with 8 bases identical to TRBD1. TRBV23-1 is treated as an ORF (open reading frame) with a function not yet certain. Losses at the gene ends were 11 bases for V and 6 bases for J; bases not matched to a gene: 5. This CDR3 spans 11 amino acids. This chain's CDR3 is CAGQGGNGYTF. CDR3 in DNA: TGCGCCGGACAGGGAGGGAATGGCTACACCTTC.

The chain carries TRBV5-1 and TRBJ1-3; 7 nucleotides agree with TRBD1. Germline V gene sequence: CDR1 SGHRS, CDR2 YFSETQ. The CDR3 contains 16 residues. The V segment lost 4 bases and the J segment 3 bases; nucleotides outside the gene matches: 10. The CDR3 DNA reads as TGCGCCAGCAGCCGAGGACAGGAGATATATGGAAACACCATATATTTT. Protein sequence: CASSRGQEIYGNTIYF.

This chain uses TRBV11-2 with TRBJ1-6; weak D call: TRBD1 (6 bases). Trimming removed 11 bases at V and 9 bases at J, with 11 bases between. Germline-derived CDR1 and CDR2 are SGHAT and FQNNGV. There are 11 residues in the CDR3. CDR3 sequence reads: CASRGVSPLHF. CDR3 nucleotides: TGTGCCTCTAGGGGGGTTTCACCCCTCCACTTT.

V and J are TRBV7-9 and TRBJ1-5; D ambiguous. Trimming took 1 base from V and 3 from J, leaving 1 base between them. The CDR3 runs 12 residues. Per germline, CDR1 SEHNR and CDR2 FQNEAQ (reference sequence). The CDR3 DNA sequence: TGTGCCAGCAGCTTAGACAATCAGCCCCAGCATTTT. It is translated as CASSLDNQPQHF. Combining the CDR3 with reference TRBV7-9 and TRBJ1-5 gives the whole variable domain DTGVSQNPRHKITKRGQNVTFRCDPISEHNRLYWYRQTLGQGPEFLTYFQNEAQLEKSRLLSDRFSAERPKGSFSTLEIQRTEQGDSAMYLCASSLDNQPQHFGDGTRLSIL.

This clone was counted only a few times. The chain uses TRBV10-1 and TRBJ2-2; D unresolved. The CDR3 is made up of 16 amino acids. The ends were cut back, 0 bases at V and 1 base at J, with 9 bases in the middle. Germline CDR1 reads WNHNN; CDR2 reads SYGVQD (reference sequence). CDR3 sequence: CASSESPAGNTGELFF. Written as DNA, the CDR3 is TGCGCCAGCAGTGAGTCACCGGCCGGGAACACCGGGGAGCTGTTTTTT.

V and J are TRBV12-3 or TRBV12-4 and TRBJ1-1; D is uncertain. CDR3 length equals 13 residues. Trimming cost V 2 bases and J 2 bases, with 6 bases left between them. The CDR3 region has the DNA TGTGCCAGCAGTTTATCGGCTAACACTGAAGCTTTCTTT. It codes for CASSLSANTEAFF.

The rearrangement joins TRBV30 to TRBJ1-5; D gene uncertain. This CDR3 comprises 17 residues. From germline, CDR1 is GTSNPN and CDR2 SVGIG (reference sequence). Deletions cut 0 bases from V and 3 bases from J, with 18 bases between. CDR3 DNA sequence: TGTGCCTGGAGTGTTTCGGCGTCCAGGACGCTCAATCAGCCCCAGCATTTT. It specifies CAWSVSASRTLNQPQHF.

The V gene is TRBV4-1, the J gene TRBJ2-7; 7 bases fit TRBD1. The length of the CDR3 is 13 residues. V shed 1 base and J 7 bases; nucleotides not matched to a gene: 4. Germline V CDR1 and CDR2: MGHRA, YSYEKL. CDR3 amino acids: CASSQGTGVEQYF. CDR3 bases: TGCGCCAGCAGCCAAGGGACAGGTGTTGAGCAGTACTTC.

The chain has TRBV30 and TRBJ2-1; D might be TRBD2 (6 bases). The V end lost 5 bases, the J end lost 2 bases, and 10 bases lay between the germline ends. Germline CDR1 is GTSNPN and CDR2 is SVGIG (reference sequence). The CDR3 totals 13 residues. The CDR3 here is CAWDSGPYNEQFF. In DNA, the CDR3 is TGTGCCTGGGATAGCGGACCCTACAATGAGCAGTTCTTC.

The CDR3 nucleotides read TGTGCCAGCGCGAGATCCGAATGGCGGGGGTCCGGGGAGCTGTTTTTT. It translates to CASARSEWRGSGELFF. The chain employs TRBV3-1 (or the pseudogene TRBV3-2) and TRBJ2-2, with 7 nucleotides matching TRBD2. Germline loops: CDR1 LGHDT, CDR2 YNNKEL (reference sequence). The CDR3 has 16 amino acids. V lost 8 bases, J lost 6 bases, and 15 bases stayed unmatched.

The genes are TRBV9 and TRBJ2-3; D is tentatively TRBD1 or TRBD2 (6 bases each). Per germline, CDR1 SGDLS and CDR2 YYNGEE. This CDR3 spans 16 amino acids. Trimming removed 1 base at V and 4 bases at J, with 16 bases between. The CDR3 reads CASSVSGAWFPDTQYF. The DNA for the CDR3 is TGTGCCAGCAGCGTATCGGGGGCTTGGTTCCCAGATACGCAGTATTTT.

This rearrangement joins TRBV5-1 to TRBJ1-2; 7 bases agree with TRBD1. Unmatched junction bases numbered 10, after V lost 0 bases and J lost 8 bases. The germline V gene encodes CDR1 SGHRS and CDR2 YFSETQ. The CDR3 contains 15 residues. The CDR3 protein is CASSLALGGSRGYTF. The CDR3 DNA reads TGCGCCAGCAGCTTGGCTTTAGGGGGCTCCAGAGGCTACACCTTC.

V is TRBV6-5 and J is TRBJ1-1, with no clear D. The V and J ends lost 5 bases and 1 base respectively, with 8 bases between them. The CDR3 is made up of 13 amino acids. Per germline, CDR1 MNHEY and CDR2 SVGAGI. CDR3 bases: TGTGCCAGCAGTCGGAATACGAACACTGAAGCTTTCTTT. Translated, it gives CASSRNTNTEAFF.

The DNA of the CDR3 is TGTGCCAGCAGTTGGAGTAACTACGAGCAGTACTTC. It is translated as CASSWSNYEQYF. The chain joins TRBV2 to TRBJ2-7; unclear D gene. The germline V and J ends were trimmed by 5 bases and 3 bases, with 8 bases remaining between them. The CDR3 is 12 amino acids. CDR1 SNHLY and CDR2 FYNNEI come from the germline V gene.

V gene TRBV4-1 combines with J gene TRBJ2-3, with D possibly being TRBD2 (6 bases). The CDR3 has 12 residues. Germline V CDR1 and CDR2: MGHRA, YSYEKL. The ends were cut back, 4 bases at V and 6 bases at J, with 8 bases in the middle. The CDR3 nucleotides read TGCGCCAGCAGCCCGGCGGGGGATACGCAGTATTTT. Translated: CASSPAGDTQYF.

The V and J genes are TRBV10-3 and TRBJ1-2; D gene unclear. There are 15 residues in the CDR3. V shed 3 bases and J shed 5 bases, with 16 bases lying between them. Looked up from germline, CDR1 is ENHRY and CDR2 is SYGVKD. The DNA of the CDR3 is TGTGCCATCAGTGATATCGGCAGGACCCCTTATGGCTACACCTTC. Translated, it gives CAISDIGRTPYGYTF.

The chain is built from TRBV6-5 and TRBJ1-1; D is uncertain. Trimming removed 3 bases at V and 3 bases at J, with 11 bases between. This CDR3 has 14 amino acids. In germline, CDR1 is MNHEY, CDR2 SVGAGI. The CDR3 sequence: CASSYGAWDTEAFF. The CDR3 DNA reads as TGTGCCAGCAGTTATGGTGCGTGGGACACTGAAGCTTTCTTT.

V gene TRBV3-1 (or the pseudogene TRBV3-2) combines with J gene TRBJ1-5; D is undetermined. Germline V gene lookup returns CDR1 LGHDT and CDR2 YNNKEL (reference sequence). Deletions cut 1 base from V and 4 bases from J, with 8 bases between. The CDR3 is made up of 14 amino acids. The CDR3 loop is CASSQAAENQPQHF. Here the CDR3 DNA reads TGTGCCAGCAGCCAAGCCGCGGAAAATCAGCCCCAGCATTTT.

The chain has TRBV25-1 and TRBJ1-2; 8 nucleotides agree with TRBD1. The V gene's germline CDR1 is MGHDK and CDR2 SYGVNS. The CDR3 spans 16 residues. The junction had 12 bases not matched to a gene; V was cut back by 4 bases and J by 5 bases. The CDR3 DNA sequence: TGTGCCAGCAGTGCACAAAAAGGACAGGGTAAATATGGCTACACCTTC. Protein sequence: CASSAQKGQGKYGYTF.

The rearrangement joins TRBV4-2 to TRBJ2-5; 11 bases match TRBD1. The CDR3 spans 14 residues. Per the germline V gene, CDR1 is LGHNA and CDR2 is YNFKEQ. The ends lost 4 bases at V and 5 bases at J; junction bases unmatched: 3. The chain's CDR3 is CASSPGQGEETQYF. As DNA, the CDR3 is TGTGCCAGCAGCCCGGGACAGGGGGAGGAGACCCAGTACTTC.

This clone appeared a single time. CDR3 protein: CASSYIREGYEQYF. The DNA of the CDR3 is TGTGCCAGCAGTTACATCAGGGAGGGATACGAGCAGTACTTC. This chain links TRBV6-6 with TRBJ2-7; TRBD2 aligns across 7 bases. This CDR3 has 14 amino acids. The junction had 5 bases not matched to a gene; V was cut back by 2 bases and J by 4 bases. CDR1 is MNHNY, CDR2 SVGAGI, per germline (reference sequence).

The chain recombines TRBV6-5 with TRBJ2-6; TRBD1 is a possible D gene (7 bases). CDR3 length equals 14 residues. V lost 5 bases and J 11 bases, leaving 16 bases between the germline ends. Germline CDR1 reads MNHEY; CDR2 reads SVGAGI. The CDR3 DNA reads TGTGCCAGCAGTCCCCGTATCAGGGGGGACGTCCTGACTTTC. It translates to CASSPRIRGDVLTF.